Presented here are 18 T cell receptor beta chains from one specimen sequenced in a study of beta chain features in type 1 diabetes. Broader study findings: Moderately but significantly shorter TCRB CDR3s were found in Type 1 diabetes patients in all four CD4+ subsets.

Their antigen targets remain unknown. Of the isolated RNA, all was reverse transcribed, and so the sequenced material was expressed TCRB transcripts. The data were produced by immunoSEQ multiplex PCR, yet TCRdb's version contains in-frame clones alone and is incomplete. The sample yields around 600,000 clones, 9.5% to 15% seen once. Sequences were obtained from naive CD4+ T cells from blood. These receptors were obtained from a man aged 30 to 45 with type 1 diabetes.

The chain is built from TRBV7-2 and TRBJ2-7; D is possibly TRBD1 (6 bases). V lost 5 bases and J lost 0, with 17 bases in between. The CDR3 consists of 16 residues. From germline, CDR1 is SGHTA and CDR2 FQGNSA. This chain's CDR3 is CASSPVGQGSSYEQYF. DNA for the CDR3: TGTGCCAGCAGCCCAGTGGGGCAGGGGAGCTCCTACGAGCAGTACTTC.

As regards this clone: The same CDR3 can be traced to other DNA sequences in this sample. The gene calls are TRBV7-9 and TRBJ1-1; D ambiguous. The V end lost 1 base, the J end lost 0 bases, and 9 bases lay between the germline ends. Germline values: CDR1 SEHNR, CDR2 FQNEAQ (reference sequence). The CDR3 extends over 15 amino acids. The CDR3 region has the DNA TGTGCCAGCAGCTTAGGGGCGGGGATGAACACTGAAGCTTTCTTT. Protein: CASSLGAGMNTEAFF.

The chain uses TRBV30 and TRBJ1-2; D may be TRBD1 (5 bases). CDR3 length equals 12 residues. Trimming took off 2 bases at V and 8 bases at J, with 12 bases between the two ends. Germline lookup yields CDR1 GTSNPN and CDR2 SVGIG (reference sequence). The CDR3 bases are TGTGCCTGGAGTCCGGGGGGTAACGGCTACACCTTC. Encoded protein: CAWSPGGNGYTF.

In its sample, this clone was seen a few times. The J gene is TRBJ2-7, the V gene TRBV9; 7 positions match TRBD1. This CDR3 is 16 amino acids long. Trimming at V came to 4 bases and at J to 5 bases, leaving 15 bases not matched to a gene. CDR1 and CDR2 (germline): SGDLS, YYNGEE. The DNA for the CDR3 is TGTGCCAGCAGCATAGGACCCGGGACAGCCCGGGACGAGCAGTACTTC. It translates to CASSIGPGTARDEQYF. The complete variable domain, with remaining parts taken from reference TRBV9 and TRBJ2-7, reads DSGVTQTPKHLITATGQRVTLRCSPRSGDLSVYWYQQSLDQGLQFLIQYYNGEERAKGNILERFSAQQFPDLHSELNLSSLELGDSALYFCASSIGPGTARDEQYFGPGTRLTVT.

V gene TRBV4-2 combines with J gene TRBJ2-7; TRBD1 or TRBD2 may be the D gene (5 bases each). The germline V and J ends were trimmed by 4 bases and 3 bases, with 22 bases remaining between them. This CDR3 comprises 17 residues. Germline values: CDR1 LGHNA, CDR2 YNFKEQ. Here the CDR3 reads CASSLLSGTEIIYEQYF. The DNA for the CDR3 is TGTGCCAGCAGCCTTCTTTCAGGGACCGAGATCATCTACGAGCAGTACTTC.

This clone occurred a few times. The chain uses TRBV5-1 and TRBJ2-6; TRBD1 might be the D (5 bases). The CDR3 sequence is 14 residues long. Deletions cut 7 bases from V and 0 bases from J, with 8 bases between. Per germline, CDR1 SGHRS and CDR2 YFSETQ. CDR3 amino acids: CASDDSSGANVLTF. CDR3 bases: TGCGCCAGCGATGACAGCTCTGGGGCCAACGTCCTGACTTTC.

This clone was seen a few times. The chain joins TRBV5-4 to TRBJ1-4; tentative D call: TRBD1 (5 bases). V was clipped by 4 bases and J by 5 bases, with 15 bases between them. The germline V gene encodes CDR1 SGHNT and CDR2 YYREEE (reference sequence). The CDR3 length is 15 residues. The CDR3 loop reads CASSDLGQTNEKLFF. Here the CDR3 DNA reads TGTGCCAGCAGCGATTTGGGGCAGACGAATGAAAAACTGTTTTTT.

In this sample, this clone turned up a few times. This chain joins TRBV7-9 and TRBJ1-2; D uncertain. The CDR3 sequence is 14 residues long. Trimming left V 3 bases short and J 4 bases short, with 12 bases between. Germline V CDR1 and CDR2: SEHNR, FQNEAQ (reference sequence). CDR3 sequence reads: CASSLVPVSYGYTF. In DNA form, the CDR3 reads TGTGCCAGCAGCTTGGTTCCCGTGAGCTATGGCTACACCTTC.

This clone has only a few counts. V and J are TRBV9 and TRBJ2-1, with D possibly matching TRBD2 (5 bases). The CDR3 is 16 amino acids. CDR1 and CDR2 from the germline V gene are SGDLS and YYNGEE. The germline V and J ends were trimmed by 3 bases and 4 bases, with 17 bases remaining between them. CDR3 protein: CASSAPSGKPYNEQFF. CDR3 DNA sequence: TGTGCCAGCAGCGCCCCGTCGGGAAAGCCATACAATGAGCAGTTCTTC.

The rearrangement links TRBV7-2 to TRBJ2-3; the D is unclear. The CDR3 has 15 amino acids. V shed 3 bases and J shed 0 bases, with 10 bases lying between them. Germline-derived CDR1 and CDR2 are SGHTA and FQGNSA. CDR3 region: CASSFRYTSTDTQYF. The CDR3 DNA reads TGTGCCAGCAGCTTTCGCTATACTAGCACAGATACGCAGTATTTT.

CDR3 sequence: CSVRTGGEKLFF. CDR3 sequence (DNA): TGCAGCGTTCGGACAGGGGGAGAAAAACTGTTTTTT. The J gene is TRBJ1-4, the V gene TRBV29-1; the match to TRBD1 covers 10 bases. J was trimmed by 8 bases and V by 5 bases; bases with no gene match: 2. CDR1 SQVTM and CDR2 ANQGSEA come from the germline V gene. The CDR3 length is 12 residues. The whole variable domain, remainder taken from reference TRBV29-1 and TRBJ1-4, is SAVISQKPSRDICQRGTSLTIQCQVDSQVTMMFWYRQQPGQSLTLIATANQGSEATYESGFVIDKFPISRPNLTFSTLTVSNMSPEDSSIYLCSVRTGGEKLFFGSGTQLSVL.

This clone was observed a handful of times. The gene calls are TRBV28 and TRBJ1-4; no firm D call. The CDR3 covers 12 residues. With 8 bases removed from V and 5 bases from J, the gap between germline ends came to 9 bases. Germline V gene data show CDR1 as MDHEN and CDR2 as SYDVKM. The CDR3: CASARRNEKLFF. In nucleotides, the CDR3 is TGTGCCAGCGCACGGCGAAATGAAAAACTGTTTTTT.

Concerning this clone itself: The identical CDR3 is also encoded by other nucleotide sequences in the sample. This chain links TRBV5-6 with TRBJ1-1; D remains unclear. Germline V gene lookup returns CDR1 SGHDT and CDR2 YYEEEE. Between the trimmed V and J ends, which lost 1 base and 1 base, there was a span of 5 bases. The CDR3 runs 13 residues. Here the CDR3 reads CASSLRPNTEAFF. The DNA for the CDR3 is TGTGCCAGCAGCTTGCGTCCGAACACTGAAGCTTTCTTT.

The chain couples TRBV5-1 to TRBJ1-2; D is undetermined. Germline V gene sequence: CDR1 SGHRS, CDR2 YFSETQ. The CDR3 runs 14 residues. Trimming left V 5 bases short and J 3 bases short, with 14 bases between. CDR3 region: CASSKDGPDYGYTF. The CDR3 region has the DNA TGCGCCAGCAGTAAGGACGGTCCTGACTATGGCTACACCTTC. The entire variable domain, with the rest obtained from reference TRBV5-1 and TRBJ1-2, is as follows: KAGVTQTPRYLIKTRGQQVTLSCSPISGHRSVSWYQQTPGQGLQFLFEYFSETQRNKGNFPGRFSGRQFSNSRSEMNVSTLELGDSALYLCASSKDGPDYGYTFGSGTRLTVV.

This clone was recorded many times. V gene TRBV14 combines with J gene TRBJ1-6, with no clear D. V was shortened by 5 bases and J by 8 bases, with 10 bases between the two germline ends. The CDR3 contains 13 residues. The germline V gene encodes CDR1 SGHDN and CDR2 FVKESK. The CDR3 DNA sequence: TGTGCCAGCAGCTCCCGTCTAGATTCACCCCTCCACTTT. Its protein product is CASSSRLDSPLHF.

The rearrangement links TRBV29-1 to TRBJ1-1, with TRBD1 as a possible D gene (6 bases). Trimming removed 7 bases at V and 1 base at J, with 10 bases between. The CDR3 is made up of 12 amino acids. Germline lookup yields CDR1 SQVTM and CDR2 ANQGSEA. The CDR3 region has the DNA TGCAGCGGGAAAGGGGGGAACACTGAAGCTTTCTTT. Encoded protein: CSGKGGNTEAFF.

This chain uses TRBV10-3 with TRBJ1-4; D not certain. Germline V gives CDR1 ENHRY, CDR2 SYGVKD. V lost 0 bases and J 8 bases, leaving 4 bases between the germline ends. This CDR3 contains 12 residues. The CDR3 DNA follows: TGTGCCATCAGTGAGTCGCAGGAAAAACTGTTTTTT. This encodes CAISESQEKLFF.

The CDR3 DNA sequence: TGCGCCAGCAGCTTACAAGGGTCGGCGAGCACAGATACGCAGTATTTT. Translated, it gives CASSLQGSASTDTQYF. V usage is TRBV5-1 and J usage is TRBJ2-3; D remains unclear. The CDR3 covers 16 residues. In germline, CDR1 is SGHRS, CDR2 YFSETQ. V lost 2 bases to trimming and J lost 0 bases, with 13 bases between them.